Listed below are T cell receptor beta chains from one sample, sequenced in a study of cytomegalovirus exposure and HLA in healthy donors. Sequenced by immunoSEQ multiplex PCR; TCRdb stores in-frame clones only, minus some. Of hundreds of thousands of clones listed, 83% are singletons. Sequencing input: PBMCs. The receptor set was obtained from a woman aged 18-29 years in good health and CMV-seronegative. Each CDR3 is given without its conserved first and last residue.

j_call v_call cdr3_aa
TRBJ2-1 TRBV29-1 SIRGPLENEQF
TRBJ1-6 TRBV12-5 ASGRTENSPLH
TRBJ2-1 TRBV12-2 ASRLANRGRGGLLNEQF
TRBJ1-2 TRBV5-8 ASSLDNRGSIGYT
TRBJ1-3 TRBV2 ASREERNTIY
TRBJ1-1 TRBV2 ASSEGGTGNTEAF
TRBJ2-7 TRBV18 ASSPRSGLEQY
TRBJ1-1 TRBV25-1 ASTGVVGTEAF
TRBJ2-3 TRBV19 ASSMRGDSADTQY
TRBJ1-5 TRBV6-5 ASSYRGTGSRQPQH
TRBJ2-1 TRBV27 ASSRYNEQF
TRBJ2-1 TRBV5-1 ASSFPSGGARAYNEQF
TRBJ1-3 TRBV4-1 ASSHQEGGRNTIY
TRBJ2-3 TRBV2 ASSESSRGTVMSTQY
TRBJ2-2 TRBV9 ASSVGYRGNTGELF
TRBJ2-5 TRBV5-6 ASSLAGTGGQETQY
TRBJ2-7 TRBV7-9 ASSLEGARAY
TRBJ1-2 TRBV19 ASSILQGQGYT
TRBJ2-7 TRBV28 ASSLLRQGAYEQY
TRBJ2-7 TRBV5-1 ASSPPGGSDEQY
TRBJ1-4 TRBV7-2 ASSSSGTINEKLF
TRBJ2-7 TRBV28 ASSPRDRGFNEQY
TRBJ2-7 TRBV11-2 ASSVGYSGARNEQY
TRBJ2-1 TRBV28 ASSLGRVGSYNEQF
TRBJ1-1 TRBV27 ASSPGTVKVEAF
TRBJ2-7 TRBV4-2 ASSQERAGQPYEQY
TRBJ1-5 TRBV5-1 ASSPGTESNQPQH
TRBJ2-5 TRBV2 ASSDGQGQQETQY
TRBJ1-1 TRBV6-5 ASSPPLGNTEAF
TRBJ1-1 TRBV11-2 ASSLSGTGTEAF
TRBJ1-2 TRBV18 ASAPQGRPGDYGYT
TRBJ2-7 TRBV5-1 ASSLQQGGFYEQY
TRBJ2-7 TRBV7-3 ASSPHPDFYEQY
TRBJ1-1 TRBV29-1 SGTATQNTEAF
TRBJ2-3 TRBV7-9 ASSLGDTDTQY
TRBJ1-4 TRBV7-3 ASSLGGVVEKLF
TRBJ1-1 TRBV15 ATSSLRIGGADEAF
TRBJ1-1 TRBV6-5 ASNLGTHTEAF
TRBJ1-5 TRBV19 ASNLRLENQPQH
TRBJ1-2 TRBV18 ASSPAGTDNYGYT
TRBJ2-7 TRBV27 ASSLTTGRISNEQY
TRBJ2-5 TRBV5-1 ASSFGVSGRPQETQY
TRBJ2-7 TRBV19 ASSPSGTGYEQY
TRBJ2-7 TRBV2 ASNRQGAEEQY
TRBJ1-1 TRBV5-1 ASPSEGPRVATEAF
TRBJ1-5 TRBV5-1 ASSLGVGDASQPQH
TRBJ1-2 TRBV18 ASSPWGSENYGYT
TRBJ2-7 TRBV9 ASSVGTTSSYEQY
TRBJ1-2 TRBV5-4 ASSLDGIYGYT
TRBJ1-1 TRBV27 ASRWGNTEAF
TRBJ2-1 TRBV29-1 SASAWGGAYNEQF
TRBJ2-2 TRBV13 ASSLSSGRGNGELF
TRBJ2-5 TRBV6-1 ASKTGGGETQY
NA TRBV27 ASSQGDYEQY
TRBJ1-2 TRBV25-1 ASSEREDGYT
TRBJ1-2 TRBV21-1 ASSSKARRYYGYT
TRBJ2-7 TRBV6-5 ASGSRGRPNEQY
TRBJ2-7 TRBV5-6 ASSLGGGDRASYEQY
TRBJ2-3 TRBV5-5 ASSLELAGGPRDTQY
TRBJ1-4 TRBV6-5 ASSLGTGTNEKLF